Detailed here is one T cell receptor beta chain. The sample originates from a study of long-term antiretroviral therapy in people with HIV. The overall study: First collections came about a decade before the 2015 immediate-ART recommendation.

Treatment of all HIV participants took place in the United States. Germline V CDR1 and CDR2: SGHTA, FQGTGA. This CDR3 is 14 amino acids long. The V gene lost 6 bases and the J gene lost 7 bases, with 13 bases spanning the gap. Version v3.0 of the immunoSEQ assay ran at survey level. Sequencing was designed to cover about 40,000-55,000 T-cell genomes in each sample. Clones were sequenced by immunoSEQ multiplex PCR, and TCRdb holds only the in-frame ones, with some missing. The sample has 20,000 to 25,000 clones, over 75% seen once. This chain joins TRBV7-3 and TRBJ1-6, with a weak D call TRBD1 (5 bases). The material was unsorted PBMCs, obtained 0.6 years after starting antiretroviral therapy. The sequence was collected from a man aged 55-75 years with HIV. Written as DNA, the CDR3 is TGTGCCAGCAGTGCGGGGGGGAGCAATTCACCCCTCCACTTT. Its translation is CASSAGGSNSPLHF.